These 32 T cell receptor beta chains share one sample of origin, sequenced in a study of blood T cells in healthy people across ages. Primed by a sample-barcoded 5' primer and a J-beta primer mix, a second PCR proceeded for about 6 to 12 cycles. TCRdb reprocessed the 5' RACE reads via MiXCR and lists one record per CDR3 protein. The sample contains 850,000 or so distinct CDR3 sequences, 25% to 35% of which appear only once. What was sequenced was blood. The receptor set was obtained from a woman at least 80 years old in good health.

This clonotype was seen a handful of times. The J gene is TRBJ1-6, the V gene TRBV5-1; the D is unclear. Germline lookup yields CDR1 SGHRS and CDR2 YFSETQ. The CDR3 extends over 15 amino acids. V lost 5 bases and J lost 5, with 14 bases in between. In nucleotides, the CDR3 is TGCGCCAGCAGTCAGTATACTGGAGATAATTCACCCCTCCACTTT. Protein sequence: CASSQYTGDNSPLHF.

Many counts were recorded for this clonotype. The chain uses TRBV5-6 and TRBJ2-3; D may correspond to TRBD1 or TRBD2 (6 bases each). V was pared by 1 base and J by 3 bases, with 12 bases between. The CDR3 runs to 15 residues. The germline gives CDR1 SGHDT, CDR2 YYEEEE. The CDR3 loop is CASSLPGARTDTQYF. CDR3 coding DNA: TGTGCCAGCAGCTTGCCGGGGGCTCGGACAGATACGCAGTATTTT.

As for this clonotype: A much larger clone is a single base away; this may be a read error. V gene TRBV20-1 combines with J gene TRBJ1-5; 10 bases line up with TRBD1. The CDR3 has 14 amino acids. Trimming cost V 2 bases and J 11 bases; bases outside gene matches: 9. CDR1 DFQATT and CDR2 SNEGSKA come from the germline V gene (reference sequence). CDR3 amino acids: CSARRGDRGQSQHF. The CDR3 DNA sequence: TGCAGTGCTAGAAGGGGGGACAGGGGACAGTCCCAGCATTTT.

The chain couples TRBV7-2 to TRBJ2-1, with D unclear. V dropped 3 bases and J dropped 6 bases, with 9 bases sitting between them. CDR1 is SGHTA and CDR2 is FQGNSA in the germline V gene. The CDR3 spans 13 residues. CDR3 in amino acids: CASSFGGFNEQFF. The CDR3 DNA reads as TGTGCCAGCAGCTTCGGCGGTTTCAATGAGCAGTTCTTC.

Concerning this clonotype itself: One end of the junction fails to match germline, which may point to a read error. The V gene is TRBV20-1, the J gene TRBJ1-6; possible D gene TRBD1, 6 bases. From germline, CDR1 is DFQATT and CDR2 SNEGSKA (reference sequence). This CDR3 comprises 16 residues. CDR3 DNA sequence: TGCAGTGCTAGAGATCAGCCGGGGGCGCAGAATTCATCCCTCCACTTT. The encoded protein is CSARDQPGAQNSSLHF.

Regarding this clonotype: A junction boundary mismatches the germline segment, possibly from a read error. DNA for the CDR3: TGTACCAGCAGCCCCGGACAGGGGGCGATAGGCAATCAGCCCCAGCATTTT. Translating it yields CTSSPGQGAIGNQPQHF. The chain has TRBV7-8 and TRBJ1-5, with 11 bases fitting TRBD1. Germline CDR1 reads SGHVS; CDR2 reads FQNEAQ. CDR3 length: 17 residues. The full variable domain, completed using reference TRBV7-8 and TRBJ1-5, is GAGVSQSPRYKVAKRGQDVALRCDPISGHVSLFWYQQALGQGPEFLTYFQNEAQLDKSGLPSDRFFAERPEGSVSTLKIQRTQQEDSAVYLCTSSPGQGAIGNQPQHFGDGTRLSIL.

The gene calls are TRBV5-1 and TRBJ2-1, with a possible D match to TRBD1 (6 bases). The CDR3 sequence is 17 residues long. Germline assignment: CDR1 SGHRS and CDR2 YFSETQ. Trimming took off 3 bases at V and 0 bases at J, with 16 bases between the two ends. CDR3 protein: CASSSRDIRSSYNEQFF. The CDR3 DNA sequence: TGCGCCAGCAGCTCACGGGACATCAGGAGCTCCTACAATGAGCAGTTCTTC.

To note about this clonotype: One base away lies a much larger clone, so this may be a sequencing read error. The conserved final phenylalanine or tryptophan is absent from the CDR3, which likely points to a read error. The rearrangement uses TRBV20-1 and TRBJ2-5; 11 nucleotides line up with TRBD1. Germline V gives CDR1 DFQATT, CDR2 SNEGSKA (reference sequence). The CDR3 sequence is 13 residues long. For the CDR3, the DNA is TGCAGCCTGGACAGGGGGCGCCGGGAGACCCAGTACGTC. Encoded protein: CSLDRGRRETQYV.

The chain couples TRBV10-3 to TRBJ2-5; D may correspond to TRBD1 or TRBD2 (5 bases each). Judging by the DNA end, TRBJ2-7 fits better; the J call may be wrong. CDR3 length equals 14 residues. Germline CDR1 and CDR2: ENHRY and SYGVKD. DNA for the CDR3: TGTGCCATCAGTGGAGGGGTAGGCACCTACGAGCAGTACTTC. This translates into CAISGGVGTYEQYF.

Ten or more counts support this clonotype. This CDR3 reads CSAETGPQQYF. CDR3 nucleotide sequence: TGCAGTGCGGAAACGGGACCCCAGCAGTACTTC. The rearrangement joins TRBV20-1 to TRBJ2-7; perhaps D is TRBD1 or TRBD2 (5 bases each). V was cut by 6 bases and J by 8 bases, with 14 bases left in between. The CDR3 has 11 residues. CDR1 DFQATT and CDR2 SNEGSKA come from the germline V gene (reference sequence).

V and J are TRBV20-1 and TRBJ1-2, with no clear D. Germline assignment: CDR1 DFQATT and CDR2 SNEGSKA (reference sequence). CDR3 length equals 14 residues. With 3 bases removed from V and 3 bases from J, the gap between germline ends came to 14 bases. CDR3 bases: TGCAGTGCTAGTGAAGGGAGAGGGTACTATGGCTACACCTTC. The encoded protein is CSASEGRGYYGYTF.

In this sample, this clonotype turned up many times. Possible read error: a much larger clone is one base away. This sequence joins TRBV7-2 and TRBJ2-5; D is possibly TRBD2 (7 bases). V was pared by 5 bases and J by 11 bases, with 24 bases between. From germline, CDR1 is SGHTA and CDR2 FQGNSA. This CDR3 region has 15 residues. The CDR3 DNA reads as TGTGCCAGCAGCCGGGAAGGGGGGGGGCTCAATGAGCAGTACTTC. It translates to CASSREGGGLNEQYF.

This clonotype was counted at least ten times. The genes are TRBV7-2 and TRBJ2-5, with D possibly matching TRBD1 (5 bases). Trimming shortened V by 1 base and J by 5 bases, and 14 bases separated the two germline ends. Germline V CDR1 and CDR2: SGHTA, FQGNSA. The CDR3 is 15 residues long. CDR3 sequence reads: CASSLGGPVGETQYF. CDR3 coding DNA: TGTGCCAGCAGCTTAGGGGGCCCGGTAGGGGAGACCCAGTACTTC.

Only a few counts were recorded for this clonotype. The chain is built from TRBV7-2 and TRBJ2-7; TRBD2 is a possible D gene (6 bases). Germline V gives CDR1 SGHTA, CDR2 FQGNSA. The V gene lost 1 base and the J gene lost 2 bases, with 15 bases spanning the gap. The CDR3 contains 16 residues. The DNA for the CDR3 is TGTGCCAGCAGCTTAGGCGGGGCAGCGATAGCCTACGAGCAGTACTTC. This gives the protein CASSLGGAAIAYEQYF.

This clonotype was seen more than once but under ten times. This chain uses TRBV30 with TRBJ1-5; 8 nucleotides line up with TRBD1. CDR1 is GTSNPN, CDR2 SVGIG, per germline (reference sequence). This CDR3 comprises 13 residues. Unmatched junction bases numbered 5, after V lost 6 bases and J lost 4 bases. Here the CDR3 reads CACDRGGNQPQHF. Written as DNA, the CDR3 is TGTGCCTGTGACAGGGGCGGGAATCAGCCCCAGCATTTT.

This clonotype was seen only a few times. This could be a read error, since a much larger clone is one nucleotide away. This rearrangement joins TRBV29-1 to TRBJ2-7, with TRBD2 as a possible D gene (5 bases). Germline values: CDR1 SQVTM, CDR2 ANQGSEA. Trimming took 5 bases from V and 6 from J, leaving 14 bases between them. The CDR3 consists of 12 residues. CDR3 nucleotides: TGCAGCGTTTCCGAAGGGAGTGGCGAGCAGTACTTC. It encodes CSVSEGSGEQYF.

This clonotype has more than one count but fewer than ten. The chain employs TRBV28 and TRBJ2-2; no reliable D call. With 9 bases removed from V and 5 bases from J, the gap between germline ends came to 19 bases. CDR1 and CDR2 from the germline V gene are MDHEN and SYDVKM. The CDR3 has 15 residues. CDR3 region: CASLLVLDRTGELFF. Here the CDR3 DNA reads TGTGCCAGTTTATTAGTCCTCGATCGAACCGGGGAGCTGTTTTTT.

Notes on this clonotype: Possible read error: a much larger clone is one base away. The CDR3 DNA reads as TGTGCCACCAGTGATTTACCGAGACAGGGTGACCAAGAGACCCAGTACTTC. The encoded protein is CATSDLPRQGDQETQYF. The chain uses TRBV24-1 and TRBJ2-5; 7 nucleotides line up with TRBD1. The CDR3 totals 17 residues. V lost 1 base to trimming and J lost 0 bases; unmatched junction nucleotides: 7. CDR1 and CDR2 (germline): KGHDR, SFDVKD.

Details on this clonotype: This may come from a read error, since a much larger clone is one base off. The chain joins TRBV6-2 or TRBV6-3 to TRBJ2-7; D is uncertain. The germline V and J ends were trimmed by 6 bases and 3 bases, with 12 bases remaining between them. The CDR3 totals 13 residues. Germline lookup yields CDR1 MNHEY and CDR2 SVGEGT. The CDR3 here is CASRLHWGYEQYF. The DNA for the CDR3 is TGTGCCAGCAGGCTTCACTGGGGCTACGAGCAGTACTTC.

This clonotype occurred many times. The rearrangement links TRBV5-5 to TRBJ2-4; no firm D call. Per germline, CDR1 SGHKS and CDR2 YYEKEE (reference sequence). V lost 6 bases and J lost 6, with 16 bases in between. The CDR3 spans 14 residues. In DNA form, the CDR3 reads TGTGCCAGCAACTACGCCCTTCCCGGAAACATTCAGTACTTC. As protein: CASNYALPGNIQYF.

The rearrangement joins TRBV30 to TRBJ2-2; D possibly matches TRBD1 or TRBD2 (5 bases each). The V gene lost 5 bases and the J gene lost 4 bases, with 17 bases spanning the gap. Germline CDR1 and CDR2: GTSNPN and SVGIG (reference sequence). CDR3 length: 15 residues. CDR3 DNA: TGTGCCTGGGGGGGTGGGGCAGCATCCACCGGGGAGCTGTTTTTT. Encoded protein: CAWGGGAASTGELFF.

About this clonotype: One base away lies a much larger clone, so this may be a sequencing read error. The V gene is TRBV15, the J gene TRBJ2-3; D call uncertain. Germline CDR1 LNHNV, CDR2 YYDKDF (reference sequence). The CDR3 is 15 residues long. The CDR3 reads CAASTVLLATDTQYF. CDR3 nucleotides: TGTGCCGCCAGCACCGTACTACTGGCGACAGATACGCAGTATTTT.

In regard to this clonotype: Being one base from a much bigger clone, this may be a read error. This chain joins TRBV25-1 and TRBJ1-2, with 8 nucleotides matching TRBD1. The germline V gene has CDR1 MGHDK and CDR2 SYGVNS. The CDR3 spans 15 residues. Unmatched junction bases numbered 8, after V lost 4 bases and J lost 4 bases. The CDR3 spells CASSVAGGGGYGYTF. Written as DNA, the CDR3 is TGTGCCAGCAGTGTTGCAGGGGGCGGTGGCTATGGCTACACCTTC.

Comments on this clonotype: A much more abundant neighbour one base away suggests this may be a read error. The rearrangement uses TRBV5-1 and TRBJ2-5, with D possibly TRBD2 on 7 matching bases. Looked up from germline, CDR1 is SGHRS and CDR2 is YFSETQ. The CDR3 covers 15 residues. The CDR3 loop is CASSSPGGAQETRYF. The CDR3 DNA reads TGCGCCAGCAGCTCCCCGGGGGGCGCCCAAGAGACCCGGTACTTC. Looking up the rest from reference TRBV5-1 and TRBJ2-5 gives the full variable domain: KAGVTQTPRYLIKTRGQQVTLSCSPISGHRSVSWYQQTPGQGLQFLFEYFSETQRNKGNFPGRFSGRQFSNSRSEMNVSTLELGDSALYLCASSSPGGAQETRYFGPGTRLLVL.

The rearrangement joins TRBV11-3 to TRBJ2-3; 9 bases agree with TRBD2. Germline CDR1 reads SGHNT; CDR2 reads YENEEA. The CDR3 runs 14 residues. The ends lost 5 bases at V and 5 bases at J; junction bases unmatched: 5. CDR3 sequence (DNA): TGTGCCAGCAGCAGGGCTAGCGGGGAAGATACGCAGTATTTT. Protein sequence: CASSRASGEDTQYF.

The table lists this clonotype with a few counts. This may stem from a read error, because a much larger clone lies one nucleotide away. This chain joins TRBV29-1 and TRBJ2-7; perhaps TRBD1 as D (6 bases). The CDR3 totals 14 residues. V was shortened by 8 bases and J by 7 bases, with 24 bases between the two germline ends. Germline V gene sequence: CDR1 SQVTM, CDR2 ANQGSEA. The CDR3 protein is CSIGTPTTGNEQYF. CDR3 in DNA: TGCAGCATCGGAACTCCAACTACAGGGAATGAGCAGTACTTC.

This clonotype has a handful of counts. A much larger clonotype is one base distant, so this may be a read error. The chain has TRBV29-1 and TRBJ1-2; D is possibly TRBD1 (6 bases). V was cut by 1 base and J by 6 bases, with 6 bases left in between. The CDR3 has 11 residues. Per the germline V gene, CDR1 is SQVTM and CDR2 is ANQGSEA. The CDR3 sequence: CSVEAGDGYTF. The CDR3, as DNA: TGCAGCGTTGAAGCAGGGGATGGCTACACCTTC. The full variable domain, in which reference TRBV29-1 and TRBJ1-2 provide the parts outside the CDR3, is SAVISQKPSRDICQRGTSLTIQCQVDSQVTMMFWYRQQPGQSLTLIATANQGSEATYESGFVIDKFPISRPNLTFSTLTVSNMSPEDSSIYLCSVEAGDGYTFGSGTRLTVV.

This clonotype was seen a few times. A much bigger clone sits one base away, suggesting this may be a read error. The chain is built from TRBV20-1 and TRBJ2-5; a possible D gene is TRBD1 (5 bases). With the DNA end fitting TRBJ2-7 better, the J assignment may be wrong. CDR1 is DFQATT and CDR2 is SNEGSKA in the germline V gene (reference sequence). CDR3 length equals 11 residues. The CDR3 loop is CSWAGSGEQYF. Written as DNA, the CDR3 is TGCAGTTGGGCAGGGTCAGGCGAGCAGTACTTC.

About this clonotype itself: A much bigger clone sits one base away, suggesting this may be a read error. The CDR3 nucleotides are TGCAGTGCTAGAGATTCCCGAGAGAATAGCAATCAGCCCCAGCATTTT. Protein sequence: CSARDSRENSNQPQHF. V gene TRBV20-1 combines with J gene TRBJ1-5; D uncertain. CDR1 and CDR2 from the germline V gene are DFQATT and SNEGSKA (reference sequence). The germline V and J ends were trimmed by 0 bases and 0 bases, with 12 bases remaining between them. The CDR3 length is 16 residues.

Notes on this clonotype: The junction does not match germline at one end; this may be a read error. This chain links TRBV27 with TRBJ2-2; D may be TRBD2 (5 bases). CDR1 and CDR2 (germline): MNHEY, SMNVEV (reference sequence). The CDR3 runs 14 residues. CDR3 in DNA: TGTGCCAGCAGTTTTCGGGCCGTTACCGGGGAGCGGTTTTTT. Its translation: CASSFRAVTGERFF.

This clonotype was counted at least ten times. The CDR3 protein is CASSLDSKFEAFF. The CDR3 nucleotides read TGCGCCAGCAGCTTGGACAGCAAGTTTGAAGCTTTCTTT. This rearrangement joins TRBV5-1 to TRBJ1-1; D is uncertain. The CDR3 sequence is 13 residues long. Trimming left V 0 bases short and J 7 bases short, with 10 bases between. Germline V gene sequence: CDR1 SGHRS, CDR2 YFSETQ.

CDR3 loop: CASTHSGGGSYNEQFF. CDR3 DNA sequence: TGTGCCAGCACCCATTCAGGGGGGGGCTCCTACAATGAGCAGTTCTTC. This chain links TRBV7-9 with TRBJ2-1, with D perhaps TRBD1 or TRBD2 (7 bases each). V lost 7 bases and J 0 bases, leaving 16 bases between the germline ends. This CDR3 comprises 16 residues. Germline values: CDR1 SEHNR, CDR2 FQNEAQ (reference sequence).